What follows are 11 T cell receptor beta chains derived from one specimen sequenced in a study of shared T cell receptors in the human thymus. The repertoire was sequenced with immunoSEQ multiplex PCR; TCRdb's copy has only in-frame clones and lacks some. The table shows about 610,000 clones, with roughly 90% occurring only once. The data were also submitted as part of a second study, on human thymus T cells.

The sample comprised thymocytes. These receptors were taken from a boy under two years old with a congenital heart defect.

The chain joins TRBV18 to TRBJ2-7; TRBD2 might be the D (6 bases). Germline V lookup: CDR1 KGHSH, CDR2 LQKENI. Trimming took 6 bases from V and 5 from J, leaving 14 bases between them. The CDR3 length is 13 residues. For the CDR3, the DNA is TGTGCCAGCTCGAGTCTGCGGGACGACGAGCAGTACTTC. It yields the protein CASSSLRDDEQYF.

This clone was seen more than once but under ten times. V gene TRBV19 combines with J gene TRBJ2-7, with 9 positions matching TRBD2. The CDR3 loop spans 16 amino acids. V lost 3 bases and J lost 1; bases outside the gene matches: 7. Germline V gene sequence: CDR1 LNHDA, CDR2 SQIVND (reference sequence). The CDR3 loop is CASSIGPSGVSYEQYF. The CDR3 coding sequence is TGTGCCAGTAGTATTGGGCCTAGCGGGGTATCCTACGAGCAGTACTTC.

The chain joins TRBV15 to TRBJ2-7; the D gene is possibly TRBD2 (5 bases). Per germline, CDR1 LNHNV and CDR2 YYDKDF (reference sequence). The V end was cut by 0 bases, the J end by 2 bases, with 11 bases between. This CDR3 has 15 amino acids. The CDR3 DNA follows: TGTGCCACCAGCAGAGATAGGAGGCGTGCCTACGAGCAGTACTTC. Its protein product is CATSRDRRRAYEQYF.

The gene calls are TRBV6-5 and TRBJ2-1; 10 bases are shared with TRBD2. Trimming cost V 6 bases and J 5 bases; bases outside gene matches: 4. There are 14 residues in the CDR3. In germline, CDR1 is MNHEY, CDR2 SVGAGI. The CDR3 here is CASRRTSGNNEQFF. As DNA, the CDR3 is TGTGCCAGCAGACGGACTAGCGGAAACAATGAGCAGTTCTTC.

The V and J genes are TRBV15 and TRBJ1-1; 7 bases line up with TRBD1. The germline gives CDR1 LNHNV, CDR2 YYDKDF (reference sequence). The CDR3 is 12 amino acids. The ends lost 10 bases at V and 3 bases at J; junction bases unmatched: 5. For the CDR3, the DNA is TGTGCCATCTCTACAGGGGACACTGAAGCTTTCTTT. Translating it yields CAISTGDTEAFF.

V gene TRBV28 combines with J gene TRBJ2-1, with TRBD1 identical over 9 bases. The CDR3 spans 15 residues. The junction had 8 bases not matched to a gene; V was cut back by 2 bases and J by 9 bases. In germline, CDR1 is MDHEN, CDR2 SYDVKM. The CDR3 loop is CASSLRRQGEGEQFF. The CDR3 DNA reads as TGTGCCAGCAGTTTACGGCGACAGGGGGAGGGTGAGCAGTTCTTC.

The V gene is TRBV27, the J gene TRBJ2-5, with TRBD2 matching 13 bases. V shed 5 bases and J 5 bases; nucleotides not matched to a gene: 14. This CDR3 has 18 amino acids. Germline assignment: CDR1 MNHEY and CDR2 SMNVEV (reference sequence). As DNA, the CDR3 is TGTGCCAGCAGTCCTTCCCAAACTAGCGGGAGGGCCGGGGAGACCCAGTACTTC. Translation gives CASSPSQTSGRAGETQYF.

The chain combines TRBV14 with TRBJ2-6; 7 bases are shared with TRBD1. Germline values: CDR1 SGHDN, CDR2 FVKESK. Losses at the gene ends were 1 base for V and 0 bases for J; bases not matched to a gene: 9. The CDR3 length is 19 residues. CDR3: CASSQGPRDRDSGANVLTF. CDR3 DNA: TGTGCCAGCAGCCAAGGCCCCCGGGACAGAGACTCTGGGGCCAACGTCCTGACTTTC.

This chain joins TRBV5-1 and TRBJ1-2; 9 nucleotides align to TRBD1. In germline, CDR1 is SGHRS, CDR2 YFSETQ. This CDR3 has 18 residues. The V segment lost 4 bases and the J segment 3 bases; nucleotides outside the gene matches: 16. CDR3: CASSIGLPGTGTDYGYTF. The DNA of the CDR3 is TGCGCCAGCAGCATTGGGTTACCCGGGACAGGGACCGACTATGGCTACACCTTC. The variable domain in full, completed from reference TRBV5-1 and TRBJ1-2, reads KAGVTQTPRYLIKTRGQQVTLSCSPISGHRSVSWYQQTPGQGLQFLFEYFSETQRNKGNFPGRFSGRQFSNSRSEMNVSTLELGDSALYLCASSIGLPGTGTDYGYTFGSGTRLTVV.

Concerning this clone: The identical CDR3 is also encoded by other nucleotide sequences in the sample. The gene calls are TRBV20-1 and TRBJ2-1; the D gene is possibly TRBD1 (6 bases). The V gene lost 5 bases and the J gene lost 8 bases, with 7 bases spanning the gap. Germline assignment: CDR1 DFQATT and CDR2 SNEGSKA (reference sequence). The CDR3 totals 10 residues. The DNA for the CDR3 is TGCAGTGCTGCAGGGGATGAGCAGTTCTTC. Translated, it gives CSAAGDEQFF.

The J gene is TRBJ2-1, the V gene TRBV9, with 9 bases that match TRBD2. The V gene end was trimmed by 3 bases and the J gene end by 5 bases; junction bases not matched to a gene: 3. The germline V gene encodes CDR1 SGDLS and CDR2 YYNGEE. CDR3 length equals 14 residues. CDR3 residues: CASSGTSDNNEQFF. CDR3 DNA: TGTGCCAGCAGCGGGACTAGCGATAACAATGAGCAGTTCTTC.